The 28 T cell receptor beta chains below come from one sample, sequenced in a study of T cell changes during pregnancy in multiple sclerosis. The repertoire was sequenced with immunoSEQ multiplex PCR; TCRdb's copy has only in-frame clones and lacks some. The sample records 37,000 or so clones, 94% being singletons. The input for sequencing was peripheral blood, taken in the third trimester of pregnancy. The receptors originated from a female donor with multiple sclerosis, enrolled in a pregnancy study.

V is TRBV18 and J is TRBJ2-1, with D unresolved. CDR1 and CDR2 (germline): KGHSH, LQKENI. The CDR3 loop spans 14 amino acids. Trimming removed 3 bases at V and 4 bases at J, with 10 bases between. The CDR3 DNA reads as TGTGCCAGCTCACCCACCGACAAGTACAATGAGCAGTTCTTC. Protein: CASSPTDKYNEQFF.

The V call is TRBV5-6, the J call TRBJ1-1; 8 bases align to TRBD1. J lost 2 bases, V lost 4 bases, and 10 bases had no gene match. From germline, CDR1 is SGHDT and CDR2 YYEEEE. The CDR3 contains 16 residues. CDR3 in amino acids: CASSAPGQVPNTEAFF. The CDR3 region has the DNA TGTGCCAGCAGCGCACCGGGACAGGTCCCAAACACTGAAGCTTTCTTT. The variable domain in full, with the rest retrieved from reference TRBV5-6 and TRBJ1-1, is DAGVTQSPTHLIKTRGQQVTLRCSPKSGHDTVSWYQQALGQGPQFIFQYYEEEERQRGNFPDRFSGHQFPNYSSELNVNALLLGDSALYLCASSAPGQVPNTEAFFGQGTRLTVV.

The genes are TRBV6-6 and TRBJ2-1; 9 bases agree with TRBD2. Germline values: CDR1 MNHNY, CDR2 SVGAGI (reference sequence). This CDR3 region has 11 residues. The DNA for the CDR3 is TGTATAGCGGGGGCATACAATGAGCAGTTCTTC. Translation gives CIAGAYNEQFF.

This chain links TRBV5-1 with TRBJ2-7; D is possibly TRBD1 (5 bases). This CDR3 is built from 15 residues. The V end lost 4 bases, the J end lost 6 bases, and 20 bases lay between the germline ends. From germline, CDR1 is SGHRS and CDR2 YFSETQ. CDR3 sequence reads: CASSPSSVPQGEQYF. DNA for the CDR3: TGCGCCAGCAGCCCTTCTTCGGTTCCGCAGGGCGAGCAGTACTTC.

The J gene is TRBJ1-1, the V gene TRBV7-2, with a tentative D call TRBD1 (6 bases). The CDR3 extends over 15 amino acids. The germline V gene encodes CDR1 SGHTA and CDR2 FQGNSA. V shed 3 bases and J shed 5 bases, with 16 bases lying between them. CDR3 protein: CASSLNRGGQTEAFF. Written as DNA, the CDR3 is TGTGCCAGCAGCTTGAATCGTGGCGGACAGACTGAAGCTTTCTTT. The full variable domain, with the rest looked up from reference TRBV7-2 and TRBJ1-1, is GAGVSQSPSNKVTEKGKDVELRCDPISGHTALYWYRQSLGQGLEFLIYFQGNSAPDKSGLPSDRFSAERTGGSVSTLTIQRTQQEDSAVYLCASSLNRGGQTEAFFGQGTRLTVV.

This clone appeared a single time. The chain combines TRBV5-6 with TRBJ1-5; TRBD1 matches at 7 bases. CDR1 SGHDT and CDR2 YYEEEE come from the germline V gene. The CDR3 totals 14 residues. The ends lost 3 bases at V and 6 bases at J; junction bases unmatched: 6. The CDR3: CASSSRQGGQPQHF. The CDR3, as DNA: TGTGCCAGCAGCTCCCGGCAGGGGGGTCAGCCCCAGCATTTT.

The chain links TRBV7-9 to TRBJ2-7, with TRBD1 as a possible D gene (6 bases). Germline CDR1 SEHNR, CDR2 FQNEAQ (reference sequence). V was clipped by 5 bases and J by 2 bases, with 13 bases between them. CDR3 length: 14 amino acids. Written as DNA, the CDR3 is TGTGCCAGCAGCACCGGGACACCCGCCTACGAGCAGTACTTC. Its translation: CASSTGTPAYEQYF.

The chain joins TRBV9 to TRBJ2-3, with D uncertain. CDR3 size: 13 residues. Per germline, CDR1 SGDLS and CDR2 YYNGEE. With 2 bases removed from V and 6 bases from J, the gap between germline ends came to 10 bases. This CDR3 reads CASSVGPKDTQYF. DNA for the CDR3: TGTGCCAGCAGCGTGGGCCCCAAGGATACGCAGTATTTT.

CDR3 nucleotides: TGTGCCAGCAGCGTAGGGACTAGCGGGGGTTACGAGCAGTACTTC. Amino acid sequence: CASSVGTSGGYEQYF. The chain combines TRBV9 with TRBJ2-7, with 13 bases that match TRBD2. Germline V gene lookup returns CDR1 SGDLS and CDR2 YYNGEE. The CDR3 length is 15 residues. J gave up 4 bases and V 0 bases, and 1 base lay outside the gene matches.

For the CDR3, the DNA is TGTGCCAGCAGTGTCATAGGCGCGGCGGTCACTGAAGCTTTCTTT. As protein: CASSVIGAAVTEAFF. The genes are TRBV2 and TRBJ1-1; D is uncertain. This CDR3 region has 15 residues. Germline CDR1 reads SNHLY; CDR2 reads FYNNEI. Trimming left V 4 bases short and J 4 bases short, with 16 bases between.

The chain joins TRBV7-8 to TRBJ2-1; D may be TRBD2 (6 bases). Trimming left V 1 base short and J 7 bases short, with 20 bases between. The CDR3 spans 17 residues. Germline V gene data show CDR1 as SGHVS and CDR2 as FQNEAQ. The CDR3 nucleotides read TGTGCCAGCAGCTTAGAGGTTAGAAGGGAACGGGGGAATGAGCAGTTCTTC. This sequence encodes CASSLEVRRERGNEQFF.

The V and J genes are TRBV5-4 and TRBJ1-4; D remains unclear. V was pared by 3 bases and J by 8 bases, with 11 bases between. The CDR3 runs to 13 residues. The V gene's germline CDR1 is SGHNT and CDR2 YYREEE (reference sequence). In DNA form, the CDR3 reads TGTGCCAGCAGCTCCGATCCCGGGGAAAAACTGTTTTTT. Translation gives CASSSDPGEKLFF.

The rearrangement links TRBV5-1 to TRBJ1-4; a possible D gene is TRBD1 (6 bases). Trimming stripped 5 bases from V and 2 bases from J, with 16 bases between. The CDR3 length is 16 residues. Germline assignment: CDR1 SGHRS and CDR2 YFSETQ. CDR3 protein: CASRPRGGGTNEKLFF. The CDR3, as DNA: TGCGCCAGCAGACCCCGAGGGGGGGGCACTAATGAAAAACTGTTTTTT. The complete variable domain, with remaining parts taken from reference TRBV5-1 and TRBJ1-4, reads KAGVTQTPRYLIKTRGQQVTLSCSPISGHRSVSWYQQTPGQGLQFLFEYFSETQRNKGNFPGRFSGRQFSNSRSEMNVSTLELGDSALYLCASRPRGGGTNEKLFFGSGTQLSVL.

DNA of the CDR3: TGTGCCAGCAGCCCGGGAAACAGGGGGCGAGATGAGACCCAGTACTTC. Protein product: CASSPGNRGRDETQYF. This rearrangement joins TRBV5-5 to TRBJ2-5; TRBD1 agrees at 9 bases. This CDR3 region has 16 residues. Germline V gene data show CDR1 as SGHKS and CDR2 as YYEKEE (reference sequence). V trimming: 4 bases; J trimming: 5 bases; junction bases outside the gene matches: 12.

The CDR3 protein is CASSQQAGTFGYEQYF. CDR3 bases: TGTGCCAGCAGCCAGCAAGCCGGGACATTCGGATACGAGCAGTACTTC. This sequence joins TRBV7-8 and TRBJ2-7; TRBD1 might be the D (6 bases). The CDR3 spans 16 residues. The germline V gene has CDR1 SGHVS and CDR2 FQNEAQ. V lost 5 bases to trimming and J lost 4 bases, with 21 bases between them.

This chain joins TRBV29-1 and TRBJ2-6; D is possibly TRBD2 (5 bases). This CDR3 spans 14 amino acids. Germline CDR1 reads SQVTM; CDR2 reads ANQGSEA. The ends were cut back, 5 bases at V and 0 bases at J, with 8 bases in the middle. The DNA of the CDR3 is TGCAGCGTTACGGGGATCTCTGGGGCCAACGTCCTGACTTTC. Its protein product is CSVTGISGANVLTF. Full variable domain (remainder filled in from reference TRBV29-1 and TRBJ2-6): SAVISQKPSRDICQRGTSLTIQCQVDSQVTMMFWYRQQPGQSLTLIATANQGSEATYESGFVIDKFPISRPNLTFSTLTVSNMSPEDSSIYLCSVTGISGANVLTFGAGSRLTVL.

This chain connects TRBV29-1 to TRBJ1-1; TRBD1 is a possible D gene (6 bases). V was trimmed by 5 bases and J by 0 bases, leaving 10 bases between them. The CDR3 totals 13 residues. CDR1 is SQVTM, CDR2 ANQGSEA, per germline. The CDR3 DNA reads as TGCAGCGTTCTCAGGGGACTGAACACTGAAGCTTTCTTT. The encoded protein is CSVLRGLNTEAFF.

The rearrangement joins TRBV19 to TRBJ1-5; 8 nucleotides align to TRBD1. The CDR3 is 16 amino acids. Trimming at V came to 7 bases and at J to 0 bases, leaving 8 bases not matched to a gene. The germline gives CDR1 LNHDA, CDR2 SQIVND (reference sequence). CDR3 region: CASTGTGGYSNQPQHF. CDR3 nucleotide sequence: TGTGCCAGTACCGGGACAGGAGGCTATAGCAATCAGCCCCAGCATTTT.

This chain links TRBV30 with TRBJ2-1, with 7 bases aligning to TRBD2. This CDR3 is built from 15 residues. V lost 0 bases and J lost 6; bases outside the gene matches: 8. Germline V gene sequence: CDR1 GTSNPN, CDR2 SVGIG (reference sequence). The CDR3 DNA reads TGTGCCTGGAGTGTAGACCAGCGGGAAACCAATGAGCAGTTCTTC. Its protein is CAWSVDQRETNEQFF. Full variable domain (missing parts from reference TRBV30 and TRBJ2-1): SQTIHQWPATLVQPVGSPLSLECTVEGTSNPNLYWYRQAAGRGLQLLFYSVGIGQISSEVPQNLSASRPQDRQFILSSKKLLLSDSGFYLCAWSVDQRETNEQFFGPGTRLTVL.

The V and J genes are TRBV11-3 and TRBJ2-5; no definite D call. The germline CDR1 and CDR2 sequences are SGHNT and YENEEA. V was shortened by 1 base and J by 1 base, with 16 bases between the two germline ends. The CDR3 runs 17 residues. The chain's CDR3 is CASSLAIYSSPQETQYF. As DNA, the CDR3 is TGTGCCAGCAGCTTAGCGATATATAGTTCCCCCCAAGAGACCCAGTACTTC.

CDR3 coding DNA: TGTGCCACCAGCAGAGATCGAGAAAGCTCTGGGGCCAACGTCCTGACTTTC. This gives the protein CATSRDRESSGANVLTF. The gene calls are TRBV15 and TRBJ2-6; no firm D call. Germline CDR1 is LNHNV and CDR2 is YYDKDF (reference sequence). The V end lost 0 bases, the J end lost 0 bases, and 9 bases lay between the germline ends. The CDR3 runs 17 residues.

The CDR3: CASSLGLANTGELFF. The DNA of the CDR3 is TGCGCCAGCAGCTTGGGACTGGCGAACACCGGGGAGCTGTTTTTT. The gene calls are TRBV5-1 and TRBJ2-2; D gene ambiguous. The CDR3 is made up of 15 amino acids. Deletions cut 0 bases from V and 0 bases from J, with 6 bases between. Germline-derived CDR1 and CDR2 are SGHRS and YFSETQ.

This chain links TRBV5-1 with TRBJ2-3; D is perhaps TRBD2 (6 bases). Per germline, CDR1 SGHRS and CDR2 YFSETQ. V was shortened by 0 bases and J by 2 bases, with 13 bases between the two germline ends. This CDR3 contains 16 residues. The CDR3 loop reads CASSLGRTTNTDTQYF. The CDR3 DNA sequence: TGCGCCAGCAGCTTGGGGCGGACTACTAACACAGATACGCAGTATTTT.

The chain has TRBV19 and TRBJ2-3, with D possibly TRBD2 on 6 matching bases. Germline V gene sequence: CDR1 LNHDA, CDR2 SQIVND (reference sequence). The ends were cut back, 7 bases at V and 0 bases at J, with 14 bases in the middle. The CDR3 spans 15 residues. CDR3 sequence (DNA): TGTGCCAGTACCTCATTGGGGAGGAGCACAGATACGCAGTATTTT. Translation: CASTSLGRSTDTQYF.

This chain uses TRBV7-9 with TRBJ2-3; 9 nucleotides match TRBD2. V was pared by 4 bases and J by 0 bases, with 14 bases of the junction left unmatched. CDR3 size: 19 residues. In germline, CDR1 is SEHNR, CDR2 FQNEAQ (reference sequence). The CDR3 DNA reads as TGTGCCAGCAGCTCGACCCTAGCGGGGTTATCCACTAGCACAGATACGCAGTATTTT. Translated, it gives CASSSTLAGLSTSTDTQYF.

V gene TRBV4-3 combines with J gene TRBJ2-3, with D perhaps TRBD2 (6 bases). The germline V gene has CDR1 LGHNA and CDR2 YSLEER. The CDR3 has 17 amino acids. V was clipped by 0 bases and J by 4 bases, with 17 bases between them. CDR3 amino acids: CASSQDLASVGADTQYF. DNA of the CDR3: TGCGCCAGCAGCCAAGATCTCGCTAGCGTCGGCGCAGATACGCAGTATTTT.

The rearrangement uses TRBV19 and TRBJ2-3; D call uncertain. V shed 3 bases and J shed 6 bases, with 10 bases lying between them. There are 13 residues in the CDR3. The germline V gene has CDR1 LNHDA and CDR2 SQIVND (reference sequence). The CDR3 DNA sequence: TGTGCCAGTAGTATTGCACTTGCGGATACGCAGTATTTT. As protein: CASSIALADTQYF.

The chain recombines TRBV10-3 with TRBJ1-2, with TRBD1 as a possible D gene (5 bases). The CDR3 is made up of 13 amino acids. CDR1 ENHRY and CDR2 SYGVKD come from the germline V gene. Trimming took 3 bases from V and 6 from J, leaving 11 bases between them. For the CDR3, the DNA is TGTGCCATCAGTGAAACATCCAGGGATGGCTACACCTTC. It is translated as CAISETSRDGYTF.